This T cell receptor (beta chain) stems from a study of graft-versus-host responses after intestinal transplantation (dated by TCRdb to the early 2020s). Regarding the research as a whole: The transplants that recipients received were multivisceral, liver-intestinal, or isolated intestinal. Donor T cell macrochimerism was defined as a peak of at least 4% donor T cells among recipient peripheral blood mononuclear cells. Graft-versus-host and host-versus-graft alloreactive T cell clones were tracked in the graft, circulation and bone marrow after intestinal transplantation using bulk TCR-beta CDR3 sequencing. Every recipient was given anti-thymocyte globulin induction, then maintenance tacrolimus and steroids for about 3 years. A cohort of 24 intestinal transplant recipients, including one retransplant, was enrolled, and 3 patients lacking pretransplant specimens were excluded. Rather than going through the commercial service, samples from three later patients were sequenced in-house on an Illumina MiSeq and processed with MiXCR. Alloreactive clones were identified by sequencing pre-transplant mixed lymphocyte reaction products and comparing them with unstimulated pre-transplant donor and recipient T cells.

The meaning of the sample's time point label: cells obtained before transplantation from donor or recipient. CD3+CD4+ and CD3+CD8+ populations were FACS-sorted from unstimulated pre-transplant donor and recipient cells taken from spleen or lymph nodes. The library was built by means of the immunoSEQ multiplex PCR assay. In most patients, genomic DNA was isolated using the Qiagen DNeasy Blood and Tissue Kit and sent frozen to Adaptive Biotechnologies for TCR sequencing. High-throughput TCR-beta CDR3 sequencing of genomic DNA from most patients was performed by Adaptive Biotechnologies. The study's processing was this. TCR sequencing data were retrieved from Adaptive's ImmunoSEQ software for around 18 patients, whereas a few other patients were processed with MiXCR and VDJtools. To correct CD4 versus CD8 sorting errors, any sequence found in both subsets at a frequency ratio below 5:1 was removed. Because the origin of CDR3 nucleotide sequences shared between donor and recipient could not be assigned, those sequences were removed. To count as alloreactive, a clone needed at least 2-fold expansion over unstimulated cells and a minimum CFSE-low frequency of 0.002% (template counts) or 0.001% (read counts). Mappable clones were those detected in sequenced pre-transplant spleen, lymph node, or MLR CFSE-low populations of the donor or recipient. The cumulative frequency of alloreactive clones was calculated as a percentage of all sequences, weighted by copy number. Here the immuneACCESS table is served through TCRdb, limited to in-frame sequences with V and J called. Missing clones are a known gap in these copies; in checked studies unresolved V genes cover under half, and the rest lacks a known reason. V and J calls plus clone size are reproduced from that table; the DNA served to infer D and trimming. The sample records tens of thousands of clones, 90% to 95% of which are singletons. 0.45% to 0.6% of the sample rests with the top ten.

Overall study outcomes, separate from this receptor: Peak levels of circulating GvH clones were associated with declines in HvG clones early after transplant. High GvH to HvG T cell clonal ratios were observed in the allografts of patients with donor T cell macrochimerism. Conclusions were limited by the relatively low number and heterogeneity of intestinal transplant patients. GvH clones were detected in recipient bone marrow, and some of these GvH clones were observed earlier in ileal mucosa or blood, consistent with an intestinal mucosal origin.

On this clone itself: This clone's antigen is unknown. Base qualities are not at hand, and no much larger clone is one base apart.

A distance of 11 bases separates the germline ends of V and J, which lose 2 bases and 4 bases respectively. The CDR3 starts with the cysteine, ends with the phenylalanine, and has 14 residues. Only the CDR3 DNA stays, 42 bases, in frame from base 1. The germline V gene (reference sequence) provides CDR1 MNHEY and CDR2 SMNVEV. This sample comprised unstimulated CD8+ T cells sorted from spleen or lymph node cells, obtained before intestinal transplant. The sequence links TRBV27 to TRBJ1-2; the D gene cannot be named for sure. This TCR was recovered from a human donor who received an intestinal transplant. The DNA sequence follows: TGTGCCAGCAGTTTACACGGGGAGGGCTATGGCTACACCTTC. Its protein product is CASSLHGEGYGYTF.